Detailed here is one T cell receptor (beta chain). Its antigen is still unknown. Base qualities are not at hand, and no much larger clone is one base apart. This specimen includes other DNA sequences encoding the same CDR3. These data come from a study of radiotherapy plus CTLA-4 blockade in lung cancer (dated by TCRdb to between 2017 and 2018). About the full investigation: Among the enrolled patients, roughly 17% had an objective response, and 31% reached disease control.

The study tested focal radiation therapy combined with CTLA-4 blockade (ipilimumab) in patients with chemo-refractory metastatic non-small-cell lung cancer. Library preparation employed the immunoSEQ multiplex PCR assay. Sourced from immuneACCESS, this table was stored by TCRdb with only in-frame sequences that have V and J called. A share of the clones is absent; for the studies checked, an unresolved V gene accounts for under half, and the remainder has no known explanation. The sample table holds around 91,000 clones, of which 70% to 90% were seen once. 4% to 6% of the sample rests with the top ten. According to the germline V gene (reference sequence), CDR1 reads MNHEY and CDR2 reads SMNVEV. From cysteine to phenylalanine, the CDR3 is 13 amino acids long. Of all the DNA, just the CDR3 is kept, 39 bases in frame from base 1. Between the V and J ends, shortened by 3 bases and 4 bases respectively, the junction contains 9 bases.

What the research found in general, with its limitations: The strongest predictors of response were reported to be early dynamic shifts in blood T cell clones along with a rise in serum interferon-beta following radiation. After treatment with radiotherapy and ipilimumab, TCR clones that came from tumors expanded in the peripheral blood.

This sequence was found in a human donor with non-small cell lung cancer that progressed on radiotherapy plus ipilimumab. In this chain, TRBV27 is recombined with TRBJ1-2; TRBD1 is a possible D gene, resting on 5 matching bases. The sample in question was peripheral blood, obtained from a patient treated with radiotherapy plus ipilimumab. The sequenced DNA: TGTGCCAGCAGTTTTAGGGGAGGCTATGGCTACACCTTC. This encodes CASSFRGGYGYTF.